This entry is about one TCR beta chain. Produced via immunoSEQ multiplex PCR; TCRdb's table is partial and in-frame only. The sample has under 200,000 clones, 89% seen once; the top ten hold less than 0.85%. V was clipped by 7 bases and J by 0 bases; unmatched bases: 8. The CDR3 contains 16 residues. In germline, CDR1 is LNHDA, CDR2 SQIVND (reference sequence). The data originate from a study of blood T cell repertoires in COVID-19. Across the study: Sites across the United States, Italy and Spain contributed samples from acute and convalescent COVID-19.

Cohort assignment relied on participant-reported clinical history. The sample comprised PBMCs or T cells enriched from blood (not recorded which). The sequence was obtained from a young woman who had recovered from COVID-19. This chain uses TRBV19 with TRBJ1-5; 8 nucleotides agree with TRBD1. The CDR3 DNA is TGTGCCAGTATTCCACAGGGGGAGAATAGCAATCAGCCCCAGCATTTT. Protein: CASIPQGENSNQPQHF.